This TCR beta chain originates from a study of radiation and T cells in renal cell carcinoma. General observations from the study: In blood, top tumor clones expanded by 2 weeks, shrinking by 4.

Regarding time point: baseline pretreatment blood. Described treatment: 15 Gy SBRT to primary tumor, nephrectomy 4 weeks later. After SBRT, blood was collected at 2 and 4 weeks, plus baseline. This renal cell carcinoma was of the clear cell type. Sequenced by immunoSEQ multiplex PCR; TCRdb stores in-frame clones only, minus some. The sample lists about 140,000 clones; less than 90% were seen once. As to this clone: The antigen remains undetermined.

This CDR3 region has 14 residues. Germline V gene data show CDR1 as MNHNS and CDR2 as SASEGT. V was pared by 1 base and J by 6 bases, with 11 bases between. This sequence originates from a woman between 50 and 59 years old with renal cell carcinoma. The chain carries TRBV6-1 and TRBJ2-3; the D is unclear. This specimen consisted of blood, obtained from a patient whose treatment included radiotherapy and nephrectomy. The chain's CDR3 is CASSEGRHRDTQYF. CDR3 nucleotide sequence: TGTGCCAGCAGTGAAGGCCGTCACCGGGATACGCAGTATTTT.